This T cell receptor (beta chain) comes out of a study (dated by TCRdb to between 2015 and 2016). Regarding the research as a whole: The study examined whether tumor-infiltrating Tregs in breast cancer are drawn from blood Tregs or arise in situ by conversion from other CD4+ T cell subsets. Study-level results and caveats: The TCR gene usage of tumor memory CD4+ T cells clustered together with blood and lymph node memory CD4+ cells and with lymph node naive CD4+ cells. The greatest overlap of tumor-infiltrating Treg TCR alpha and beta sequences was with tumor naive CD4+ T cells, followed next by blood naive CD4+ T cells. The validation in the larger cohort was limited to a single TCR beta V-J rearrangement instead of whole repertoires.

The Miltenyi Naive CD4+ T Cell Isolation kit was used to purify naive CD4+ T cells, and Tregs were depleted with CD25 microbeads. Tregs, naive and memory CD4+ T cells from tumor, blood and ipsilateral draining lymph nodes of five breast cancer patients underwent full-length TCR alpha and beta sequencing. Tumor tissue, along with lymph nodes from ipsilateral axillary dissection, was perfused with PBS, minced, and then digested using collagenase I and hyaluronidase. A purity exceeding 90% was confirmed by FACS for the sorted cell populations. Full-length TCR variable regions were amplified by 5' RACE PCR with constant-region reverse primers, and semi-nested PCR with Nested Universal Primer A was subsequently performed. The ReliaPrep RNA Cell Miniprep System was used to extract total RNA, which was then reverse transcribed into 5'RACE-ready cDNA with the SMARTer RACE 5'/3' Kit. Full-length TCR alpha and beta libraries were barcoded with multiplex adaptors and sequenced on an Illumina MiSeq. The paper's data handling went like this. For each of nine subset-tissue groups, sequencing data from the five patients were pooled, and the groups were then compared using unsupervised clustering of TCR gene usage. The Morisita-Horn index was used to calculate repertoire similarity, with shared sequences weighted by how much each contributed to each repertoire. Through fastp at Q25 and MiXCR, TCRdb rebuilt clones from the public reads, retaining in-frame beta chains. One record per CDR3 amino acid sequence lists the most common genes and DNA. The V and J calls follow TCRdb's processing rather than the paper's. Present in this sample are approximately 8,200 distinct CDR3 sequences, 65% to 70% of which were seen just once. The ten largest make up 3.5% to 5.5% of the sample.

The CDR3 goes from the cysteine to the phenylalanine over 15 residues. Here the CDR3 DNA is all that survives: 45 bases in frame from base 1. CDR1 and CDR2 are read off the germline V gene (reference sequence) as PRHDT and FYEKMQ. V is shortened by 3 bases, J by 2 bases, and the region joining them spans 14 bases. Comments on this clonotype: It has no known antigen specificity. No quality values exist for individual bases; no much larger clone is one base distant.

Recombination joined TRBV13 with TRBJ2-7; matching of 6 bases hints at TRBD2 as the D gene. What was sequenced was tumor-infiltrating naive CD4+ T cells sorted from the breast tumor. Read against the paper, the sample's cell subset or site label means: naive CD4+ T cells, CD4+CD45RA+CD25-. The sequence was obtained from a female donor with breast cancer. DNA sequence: TGTGCCAGCAGCTTTGGTGGGAGGACACCCTACGAGCAGTACTTC. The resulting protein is CASSFGGRTPYEQYF. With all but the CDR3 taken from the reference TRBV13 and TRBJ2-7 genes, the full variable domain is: AAGVIQSPRHLIKEKRETATLKCYPIPRHDTVYWYQQGPGQDPQFLISFYEKMQSDKGSIPDRFSAQQFSDYHSELNMSSLELGDSALYFCASSFGGRTPYEQYFGPGTRLTVT.